This T cell receptor (beta chain) was captured by sequencing in a study of siplizumab effects on memory and regulatory T cells. Study-wide findings and caveats: Left unconfirmed was the suppressive function of proliferating Tregs from siplizumab cultures. Relative to controls at 25% to 30%, mappable alloreactive CD4+ clones exhibited a mean Treg-derived proportion of around 65% with siplizumab.

The repertoire was sequenced with immunoSEQ multiplex PCR; TCRdb's copy has only in-frame clones and lacks some. The table has tens of thousands of clones, about 97% seen once. Turning to this clone: Its matching antigen is unknown.

The V and J ends lost 7 bases and 6 bases, in that order; junction bases with no gene match: 11. This CDR3 has 15 amino acids. Looked up from germline, CDR1 is LNHDA and CDR2 is SQIVND (reference sequence). This sequence joins TRBV19 and TRBJ2-7; 11 positions match TRBD1. The sample was naive CD4+ T cells sorted from blood. This clonotype originated in a human donor in good health. CDR3 in amino acids: CASTTPGQGVVEQYF. The CDR3 coding sequence is TGTGCCAGTACCACTCCGGGACAGGGGGTAGTCGAGCAGTACTTC.